This is a list of T cell receptor beta chains from one sample in a study of shared clonotypes between healthy human individuals. Profiled with immunoSEQ multiplex PCR; TCRdb holds only in-frame clones, not every one. The sample includes about 480,000 clones, 79% of them seen just once. The sequenced sample was PBMCs. Receptors originate from a woman aged 40 to 49 in good health. Some clones in this sample may be carry-over from other donors' samples. CDR3s include the opening cysteine and the closing phenylalanine or tryptophan. A D gene is named only where the DNA matches it firmly. Expanded clones are given a class, and other clones once, few, many or no size at all.

V	size	J	D	DNA	CDR3
TRBV7-2	.	TRBJ1-6	.	TGTGCCAGCAGCTTAGATCCCGGGACTCCAAATTCACCCCTCCACTTT	CASSLDPGTPNSPLHF
TRBV15	.	TRBJ2-3	.	TGTGCCACCAGCAGAGATCCCGGCACAGATACGCAGTATTTT	CATSRDPGTDTQYF
TRBV6-1	.	TRBJ1-2	.	TGTGCCAGCAGCCCCACCCCCGACAGTGGCTACACCTTC	CASSPTPDSGYTF
TRBV28	once	TRBJ2-1	.	TGTGCCAGCACCCCTCTGGCAGGGGACTACAATGAGCAGTTCTTC	CASTPLAGDYNEQFF
TRBV2	.	TRBJ2-2	.	TGTGCCAGCTGGGACAATCCGAACACCGGGGAGCTGTTTTTT	CASWDNPNTGELFF
TRBV25-1	.	TRBJ2-2	.	TGTGCCAGCAGTATAGTGAGCACCGGGGAGCTGTTTTTT	CASSIVSTGELFF
TRBV5-4	.	TRBJ1-4	.	TGTGCCAGCAGCTTGGCCCAGACAGGAGCTAATGAAAAACTGTTTTTT	CASSLAQTGANEKLFF
TRBV10-3	.	TRBJ2-7	TRBD2	TGTGCCATCAGGGCCGGGACTAGCGGCGACGAGCAGTACTTC	CAIRAGTSGDEQYF
TRBV28	.	TRBJ1-3	TRBD1	TGTGCCAGCAAGGAGGGGGCCCGATTCGGTGGAAACACCATATATTTT	CASKEGARFGGNTIYF
TRBV7-3	.	TRBJ2-2	.	TGTGCCAGCAGCTCCGGGGTTCGAGGGAACACCGGGGAGCTGTTTTTT	CASSSGVRGNTGELFF
TRBV18	.	TRBJ2-7	.	TGTGCCAGCTCACCACCTTACTTTACCTACGAGCAGTACTTC	CASSPPYFTYEQYF
TRBV27	.	TRBJ2-7	.	TGTGCCAGCAGTCCCTCAGCCGGTTTCCACGAGCAGTACTTC	CASSPSAGFHEQYF
TRBV18	.	TRBJ2-7	TRBD1	TGTGCCAGCTCGCCGGGACAGGGGACAACCTACGAGCAGTACTTC	CASSPGQGTTYEQYF
TRBV2	.	TRBJ1-5	.	TGTGCCAGCAGGGGGGACCAAAGTGTTGAGCCCCAGCATTTT	CASRGDQSVEPQHF
TRBV5-8	.	TRBJ2-7	TRBD2	TGTGCCAGCAGCTTGGCCTTCGGGACTAGCGTAGAGGGCGTTTACGAGCAGTACTTC	CASSLAFGTSVEGVYEQYF
TRBV7-2	.	TRBJ2-7	.	TGTGCCAGCGGGCAGGACTCAGGGCGCGAGCAGTACTTC	CASGQDSGREQYF
TRBV28	few	TRBJ2-4	TRBD2	TGTGCCAGCAGTCCGTGGACTAGCGGGGGGAAAAACATTCAGTACTTC	CASSPWTSGGKNIQYF
TRBV6-1	.	TRBJ2-1	.	TGTGCCAGTAGTTGGGCCCCCCCGAATGAGCAGTTCTTC	CASSWAPPNEQFF
TRBV18	.	TRBJ2-7	.	TGTGCCAGCTCCCGGCAGGGCTACGAGCAGTACTTC	CASSRQGYEQYF
TRBV7-9	.	TRBJ2-2	TRBD2	TGTGCCAGCAGCTTGGGCGGGCTAGCGGGAACCGGGGAGCTGTTTTTT	CASSLGGLAGTGELFF
TRBV11-3	.	TRBJ2-1	.	TGTGCCAGCAGCTTAGACAACAATGAGCAGTTCTTC	CASSLDNNEQFF
TRBV7-8	.	TRBJ2-1	.	TGTGCCAGCAGCTCCCTCCGGGGTAGTGATGAGCAGTTCTTC	CASSSLRGSDEQFF
TRBV11-2	few	TRBJ1-1	.	TGTGCCAGCAGCGCAAATGTTGGGGACACTGAAGCTTTCTTT	CASSANVGDTEAFF
TRBV27	.	TRBJ2-7	TRBD2	TGTGCCAGCAGTTTAGCGGGAGTCCTCTACGAGCAGTACTTC	CASSLAGVLYEQYF
TRBV7-3	few	TRBJ2-2	TRBD1	TGTGCCAGCAGCTCCCGCCTCCGGGACAGGGTCCCCGGGGAGCTGTTTTTT	CASSSRLRDRVPGELFF
TRBV18	once	TRBJ2-3	.	TGTGCCAGCTCACCGCCAGGGACCGTAAGCACAGATACGCAGTATTTT	CASSPPGTVSTDTQYF